Listed below are T cell receptor beta chains from one sample, sequenced in a study of identical twins. TCRdb redid the calling of the 5' RACE reads with MiXCR, one entry per CDR3 protein. The table includes roughly 570,000 distinct CDR3 sequences, approximately 10% detected once. Separately, the same data were catalogued under a study of yellow fever vaccine responses in identical twins.

The sample was PBMCs. The receptors were sampled from a woman under 30 in good health. CDR3s include the opening cysteine and the closing phenylalanine or tryptophan. The D gene is left open where the match is weak. Clone sizes are given selectively: once, few, many, or a class where the clone is expanded.

many	TRBV28	-	TRBJ1-1	TGTGCCAGCAGCAAAAGGCACAGGTTGAACACTGAAGCTTTCTTT	CASSKRHRLNTEAFF
many	TRBV12-3/TRBV12-4	TRBD2	TRBJ2-1	TGTGCCAGCAGACTAGCGGGTTCCTACAATGAGCAGTTCTTC	CASRLAGSYNEQFF
few	TRBV20-1	TRBD2	TRBJ2-3	TGCAGTGCTAATACCCTGACTAGCGGGGGGGCGGTTAGCACAGATACGCAGTATTTT	CSANTLTSGGAVSTDTQYF
many	TRBV12-3/TRBV12-4	TRBD2	TRBJ2-1	TGTGCCAGCAGTTTACTAGCGGGGGTCGATGAGCAGTTCTTC	CASSLLAGVDEQFF
-	TRBV29-1	-	TRBJ1-5	TGCAGCGTTGGTTGGGGGGGACAGCCCCAGCATTTT	CSVGWGGQPQHF
many	TRBV18	TRBD2	TRBJ2-1	TGTGCCAGCTCCGCTAGCACGGGAGGATCGGTAGGCCAGTTCTTC	CASSASTGGSVGQFF
-	TRBV12-3/TRBV12-4	-	TRBJ2-3	TGTGCCAGCAGTTTTCCCGATCTAGGCGCGCAGTATTTT	CASSFPDLGAQYF
many	TRBV4-2	TRBD2	TRBJ2-5	TGTGCCAGCAGTATGGGAACTAGCGGGCCACAAGAGACCCAGTACTTC	CASSMGTSGPQETQYF
few	TRBV7-4	TRBD2	TRBJ2-7	TGTGCCAGCAGCTTCCCGGGACAGAGAAAACCGGGACTAGCGGGAGGGATCAGCTCCTACGAGCAGTACTTC	CASSFPGQRKPGLAGGISSYEQYF
many	TRBV3-1	TRBD2	TRBJ2-7	TGTGCCAGCAGCGGCAGCGGGAGGATGGGCTTTGGAGAGCAGTACTTC	CASSGSGRMGFGEQYF
many	TRBV15	-	TRBJ2-3	TGTGCCACCAACGACCTCAGGGGAGCAGATACGCAGTATTTT	CATNDLRGADTQYF
few	TRBV7-8	TRBD2	TRBJ2-2	TGTGCCAGCAGCGCCGGACTAGCGGGGCTCGCGAGCACCGGGGAGCTGTTTTTT	CASSAGLAGLASTGELFF
-	TRBV4-3	-	TRBJ1-3	TGCGCCAGCAGCCAAGACGGTGACGGGGACACCATATATTTT	CASSQDGDGDTIYF
-	TRBV19	-	TRBJ2-3	TGTGCCAGTAGCGACGCTGGGGGCGATACGCAGTATTTT	CASSDAGGDTQYF
few	TRBV4-3	TRBD1	TRBJ2-7	TGCGCCAGCAGCCAACTAGGACAGGGATACGAGCAGTACTTC	CASSQLGQGYEQYF
-	TRBV29-1	-	TRBJ1-1	TGCAGCGTTGATGGGCCAGGGGTAATCCCTGAAGCTTTCTTT	CSVDGPGVIPEAFF
few	TRBV20-1	-	TRBJ2-7	TGCAGTGCTATGTCTCTCCTTACAGGGAATTGGGAGCAGTACTTC	CSAMSLLTGNWEQYF
many	TRBV6-1	-	TRBJ2-6	TGTGCCAGCAGTGATTGGGGCTCTGGGGCCAACGTCCTGACTTTC	CASSDWGSGANVLTF
-	TRBV6-4	-	TRBJ2-1	TGTGCCAGCAGTGATGGAGAAACCCCCGCGGGTGAGCAGTTCTTC	CASSDGETPAGEQFF
few	TRBV7-7	-	TRBJ2-5	TGTGCTAGCAGCTTAGTCCCAGCACAAGAGACCCAGTACTTC	CASSLVPAQETQYF
few	TRBV2	TRBD2	TRBJ2-3	TGTGCCAGCACCTTTCTCGGGGGGACTCACGATACGCAGTATTTT	CASTFLGGTHDTQYF
few	TRBV5-5	-	TRBJ1-5	TGTGCCAGCAGCTTAGTGGGGGTCGGGGGCAATCAGCCCCAGCATTTT	CASSLVGVGGNQPQHF
-	TRBV12-3/TRBV12-4	TRBD2	TRBJ2-4	TGTGCCAGCAGTGCCGTTTGGGGGAGGGCCAGAGAGAACATTCAGTACTTC	CASSAVWGRARENIQYF
many	TRBV12-3/TRBV12-4	-	TRBJ2-5	TGTGCCAGCAGTTTAGGCCTCGAGCAAGAGACCCAGTACTTC	CASSLGLEQETQYF
few	TRBV27	TRBD2	TRBJ2-7	TGTGCCAGCAGTCCGGGGACTAGCGGGATTTTCCACGAGCAGTACTTC	CASSPGTSGIFHEQYF
few	TRBV5-1	TRBD1	TRBJ2-2	TGCGCCAGCCGGGACAGTGGTTTTGGCGGGGAGCTGTTTTTT	CASRDSGFGGELFF
-	TRBV10-3	-	TRBJ2-1	TGTGCCATCAAAAGTAGCAGGGAATCGGACAATGAGCAGTTCTTC	CAIKSSRESDNEQFF
many	TRBV5-5	-	TRBJ2-7	TGTGCCAGCAGCTTTTACGGGGTCCCCTACGAGCAGTACTTC	CASSFYGVPYEQYF
few	TRBV29-1	-	TRBJ2-5	TGCAGCGTCGGGGGAAACCAAGAGACCCAGTACTTC	CSVGGNQETQYF
few	TRBV5-5	TRBD2	TRBJ2-3	TGTGCCAGCGCCGAGGCGGGGGGCACAGATACGCAGTATTTT	CASAEAGGTDTQYF
many	TRBV4-1	TRBD2	TRBJ2-5	TGCGCCAGCAGCCAAGTTACCGGGAGGACTCAAGAGACCCAGTACTTC	CASSQVTGRTQETQYF
many	TRBV5-1	-	TRBJ2-5	TGCGCCAGCAACCCAACGACAGGACAAGAGACCCAGTACTTC	CASNPTTGQETQYF
-	TRBV12-3/TRBV12-4	TRBD2	TRBJ2-3	TGTGCCAGCAGTTTGATGGCGGGGGGGCCCCTAGATACGCAGTATTTT	CASSLMAGGPLDTQYF
many	TRBV7-9	-	TRBJ1-2	TGTGCCAGCAGCCCTCTCCTGACATGGAGCTATGGCTACACCTTC	CASSPLLTWSYGYTF
many	TRBV20-1	TRBD1	TRBJ2-4	TGCAGTGCTCCTCGACAGGGGACAGCCAAAAACATTCAGTACTTC	CSAPRQGTAKNIQYF
few	TRBV27	-	TRBJ2-1	TGTGCCAGCAGTTCCCGGCGAGCGGCTTACAATGAGCAGTTCTTC	CASSSRRAAYNEQFF
few	TRBV7-3	TRBD2	TRBJ2-5	TGTGCCAGCAGCGAGGGACTAGCGGGACTAGAGACCCAGTACTTC	CASSEGLAGLETQYF